These T cell receptor beta chains were read from a single sample in a study of T cell repertoires in cytomegalovirus infection. TCRdb used MiXCR to reprocess the reads, holding one entry per CDR3 protein. Here the sample spans 250,000 or so distinct CDR3 sequences, approximately 15% being singletons. The sample comprised CD8+ T cells from PBMCs. All receptors derive from a human donor in good health (CMV status not recorded). Some clones in this sample may be carry-over from other donors' samples. The CDR3 runs from the conserved cysteine through the conserved F or W. Each record gives: D gene, clone size, V gene, J gene, CDR3 protein, CDR3 DNA. The D gene is left open where the match is weak. The size field is filled for only some rows; it gives once, few, many or a size class.

TRBD1,many,TRBV7-6,TRBJ2-7,CASSPTGFYEQYF,TGTGCCAGCAGCCCGACAGGGTTTTACGAGCAGTACTTC
.,many,TRBV12-3/TRBV12-4,TRBJ2-6,CASSSLTSGANVLTF,TGTGCCAGCAGTTCGCTCACGTCTGGGGCCAACGTCCTGACTTTC
.,.,TRBV11-2,TRBJ1-1,CASRTVRAGPEAFF,TGTGCCAGCAGGACGGTCCGCGCTGGCCCTGAAGCTTTCTTT
TRBD2,many,TRBV6-5,TRBJ2-3,CASSYSTSGAPSTDTQYF,TGTGCCAGCAGTTACTCAACTAGCGGGGCTCCTTCCACAGATACGCAGTATTTT
.,few,TRBV6-6,TRBJ1-1,CASSYSTATSHPNTEAFF,TGTGCCAGCAGTTACTCGACGGCTACATCGCACCCTAACACTGAAGCTTTCTTT
TRBD2,few,TRBV14,TRBJ2-1,CASSRELAIDSYNEQFF,TGTGCCAGCAGCCGAGAACTAGCGATTGACTCCTACAATGAGCAGTTCTTC
TRBD1,few,TRBV20-1,TRBJ2-7,CSARWDRRTYEQYF,TGCAGTGCTAGGTGGGACAGGAGAACCTACGAGCAGTACTTC
TRBD1,few,TRBV6-2/TRBV6-3,TRBJ1-1,CASSWDRGFTEAFF,TGTGCCAGCAGTTGGGACAGGGGATTCACTGAAGCTTTCTTT
TRBD1,few,TRBV20-1,TRBJ1-2,CSARYTTGGSGYTF,TGCAGTGCTAGATACACAACAGGGGGGAGTGGCTACACCTTC
.,.,TRBV2,TRBJ1-1,CASVGTGWAFF,TGTGCCAGCGTTGGGACGGGATGGGCTTTCTTT
.,few,TRBV18,TRBJ2-1,CASSPLPQGEQFF,TGTGCCAGCTCACCTCTTCCCCAGGGAGAGCAGTTCTTC
TRBD1,many,TRBV7-9,TRBJ2-1,CASSGTAENF,TGTGCCAGCAGCGGGACAGCCGAAAACTTC
.,few,TRBV5-6,TRBJ2-5,CASSLRLGQETQYF,TGTGCCAGCAGCTTGAGGCTGGGCCAAGAGACCCAGTACTTC
TRBD1,.,TRBV11-2,TRBJ2-7,CASSLLTGTGYPYEQYF,TGTGCCAGCAGCTTACTAACCGGGACAGGGTACCCCTACGAGCAGTACTTC
.,.,TRBV7-9,TRBJ1-1,CASSLGRGGNTEAFF,TGTGCCAGCAGCTTAGGCCGGGGGGGGAACACTGAAGCTTTCTTT
.,.,TRBV6-5,TRBJ2-7,CAGSYSQGSSYEQYF,TGTGCCGGCAGTTACTCGCAGGGAAGCTCCTACGAGCAGTACTTC
.,many,TRBV7-6,TRBJ2-7,CASSLGLQREQYF,TGTGCCAGCAGCTTAGGGCTTCAGCGCGAGCAGTACTTC
TRBD2,few,TRBV19,TRBJ2-5,CASSNLPSGYQETQYF,TGTGCCAGTAGTAACTTGCCTAGCGGGTACCAAGAGACCCAGTACTTC
TRBD2,.,TRBV6-8,TRBJ2-3,CASSYNAGGTDTQYF,TGTGCCAGCAGTTACAACGCGGGGGGTACAGATACGCAGTATTTT
TRBD2,many,TRBV6-1,TRBJ2-3,CASSSLGGGASDTQYF,TGTGCCAGCAGTTCCTTAGGCGGGGGGGCCTCGGATACGCAGTATTTT
TRBD1,few,TRBV20-1,TRBJ2-3,CSARDGPLDRVTDTQYF,TGCAGTGCTAGAGATGGCCCCCTCGACAGGGTGACAGATACGCAGTATTTT
TRBD2,many,TRBV7-2,TRBJ2-3,CASSLEVSSGGSTDTQYF,TGTGCCAGCAGCTTAGAAGTTTCTAGCGGGGGAAGCACAGATACGCAGTATTTT
TRBD1,.,TRBV7-9,TRBJ2-5,CASSSRDRGFQETQYF,TGTGCCAGCAGCTCACGGGACAGGGGATTTCAAGAGACCCAGTACTTC
.,few,TRBV6-2/TRBV6-3,TRBJ1-1,CASSSDGMNTEAFF,TGTGCCAGCAGCTCCGACGGCATGAACACTGAAGCTTTCTTT
.,many,TRBV4-1,TRBJ2-3,CASSQEGTAPDTQYF,TGCGCCAGCAGCCAAGAAGGGACGGCTCCAGATACGCAGTATTTT
.,few,TRBV28,TRBJ2-5,CASSHRFSGTDQPGETQYF,TGTGCCAGCAGCCACAGATTCTCCGGAACAGACCAACCTGGAGAGACCCAGTACTTC
.,.,TRBV5-5,TRBJ1-2,CASSLGATSLYGYTF,TGTGCCAGCAGCTTGGGTGCCACCTCTCTCTATGGCTACACCTTC
.,.,TRBV28,TRBJ2-1,CASSFPTPWTETTNNEQFF,TGTGCCAGCAGTTTCCCCACACCTTGGACGGAGACTACAAACAATGAGCAGTTCTTC
TRBD2,many,TRBV7-2,TRBJ2-1,CASPGGSGGFLNEQFF,TGTGCCAGCCCGGGGGGTAGCGGGGGTTTTTTGAATGAGCAGTTCTTC
TRBD1,.,TRBV5-1,TRBJ1-1,CASSSPQGGNTEAFF,TGCGCCAGCAGCTCCCCTCAGGGGGGGAACACTGAAGCTTTCTTT
.,many,TRBV20-1,TRBJ2-7,CSARDFRAKVGEQYF,TGCAGTGCTAGAGATTTTCGGGCAAAGGTCGGCGAGCAGTACTTC
.,many,TRBV7-9,TRBJ1-6,CASTGGGQNNSPLHF,TGTGCCAGCACCGGAGGTGGCCAGAATAATTCACCCCTCCACTTT
.,.,TRBV12-3/TRBV12-4,TRBJ2-7,CASSAWAGYYEQYF,TGTGCCAGCAGTGCCTGGGCGGGGTACTACGAGCAGTACTTC